The 25 T cell receptor beta chains reported below all come from one sample, sequenced in a study of blood T cells in healthy people across ages. Using a J-beta primer mix together with a sample-barcoded 5' primer, a second PCR was run for roughly 6 to 12 cycles. TCRdb reanalysed the 5' RACE reads using MiXCR and keeps one entry per CDR3 protein. Among about 830,000 distinct CDR3 sequences, less than 80% were seen once, and the ten largest hold 28%. Sequencing was performed on blood. The receptors derive from a young man in good health.

The V call is TRBV7-2, the J call TRBJ2-4, with unresolved D. Germline-derived CDR1 and CDR2 are SGHTA and FQGNSA. Trimming removed 4 bases at V and 8 bases at J, with 6 bases between. The length of the CDR3 is 11 residues. The CDR3 loop reads CASSSLHIQYF. The CDR3 DNA follows: TGTGCCAGCAGCTCCCTTCACATTCAGTACTTC.

V gene TRBV20-1 combines with J gene TRBJ2-1; either TRBD1 or TRBD2 may supply D (5 bases each). Trimming removed 6 bases from V and 8 bases from J, with 11 bases in between. The germline CDR1 and CDR2 sequences are DFQATT and SNEGSKA (reference sequence). The CDR3 is 11 amino acids. CDR3 protein: CSAGEGDEQFF. CDR3 DNA sequence: TGCAGTGCGGGGGAAGGCGATGAGCAGTTCTTC.

This clonotype appeared a few times. The chain combines TRBV20-1 with TRBJ1-1; D gene unclear. The germline V and J ends were trimmed by 6 bases and 6 bases, with 23 bases remaining between them. The CDR3 covers 15 residues. Germline loops: CDR1 DFQATT, CDR2 SNEGSKA (reference sequence). CDR3 DNA: TGCAGTGCCCCAGAGGCAGACACCCTCACGCCTGAAGCTTTCTTT. This translates into CSAPEADTLTPEAFF.

The chain recombines TRBV20-1 with TRBJ1-2; 9 bases map to TRBD1. CDR1 is DFQATT and CDR2 is SNEGSKA in the germline V gene (reference sequence). This CDR3 has 15 residues. V shed 6 bases, J shed 7 bases, and the junction held 15 bases outside the gene matches. DNA for the CDR3: TGCAGTGCCCTAGTTCCCGGGACAGGGTTCAGTGGCTACACCTTC. It translates to CSALVPGTGFSGYTF.

The rearrangement links TRBV27 to TRBJ1-1, with D perhaps TRBD1 (5 bases). V lost 0 bases, J lost 4 bases, and 12 bases lay in between. The CDR3 loop spans 15 amino acids. Looked up from germline, CDR1 is MNHEY and CDR2 is SMNVEV (reference sequence). The CDR3 here is CASSLSRLGGTEAFF. In DNA, the CDR3 is TGTGCCAGCAGTTTATCTCGTCTGGGGGGCACTGAAGCTTTCTTT.

The chain has TRBV18 and TRBJ2-6, with D unclear. Deletions cut 1 base from V and 0 bases from J, with 10 bases between. The length of the CDR3 is 17 residues. Germline V gene sequence: CDR1 KGHSH, CDR2 LQKENI. The CDR3 region is CASSPRAYSSGANVLTF. The CDR3 DNA follows: TGTGCCAGCTCACCACGAGCATATAGCTCTGGGGCCAACGTCCTGACTTTC.

Notes on this clonotype: The junction differs from germline at one of its ends, possibly a read error. The V gene is TRBV7-9, the J gene TRBJ2-2; tentative D call: TRBD2 (5 bases). The length of the CDR3 is 14 residues. Germline-derived CDR1 and CDR2 are SEHNR and FQNEAQ (reference sequence). The CDR3 coding sequence is TGTGTCAGCAGCGAAACGGGGTACACCGGGGAGCTGTTTTTT. Translating gives CVSSETGYTGELFF.

This clonotype was observed once. The gene calls are TRBV27 and TRBJ1-2, with no clear D. CDR3 length: 15 residues. Trimming stripped 2 bases from V and 3 bases from J, with 13 bases between. Germline CDR1 and CDR2: MNHEY and SMNVEV (reference sequence). CDR3 residues: CASSLLHTDYYGYTF. As DNA, the CDR3 is TGTGCCAGCAGTTTACTTCACACGGATTACTATGGCTACACCTTC.

This chain joins TRBV13 and TRBJ2-7, with D possibly matching TRBD2 (7 bases). Trimming cost V 2 bases and J 3 bases, with 17 bases left between them. Germline V CDR1 and CDR2: PRHDT, FYEKMQ (reference sequence). The CDR3 spans 16 residues. Here the CDR3 DNA reads TGTGCCAGCAGCTTAAGTGGCGGGGGCCTTGGCTACGAGCAGTACTTC. Residues: CASSLSGGGLGYEQYF.

This sequence joins TRBV20-1 and TRBJ1-5; D is unclear. The CDR3 is 12 amino acids. Germline V gene sequence: CDR1 DFQATT, CDR2 SNEGSKA (reference sequence). V was clipped by 6 bases and J by 2 bases, with 8 bases between them. CDR3 region: CSADQGNQPQHF. CDR3 nucleotide sequence: TGCAGTGCCGATCAGGGCAATCAGCCCCAGCATTTT.

This sequence joins TRBV5-1 and TRBJ1-4; D is possibly TRBD1 (6 bases). The CDR3 sequence is 15 residues long. The ends were cut back, 4 bases at V and 10 bases at J, with 20 bases in the middle. The germline V gene has CDR1 SGHRS and CDR2 YFSETQ. This chain's CDR3 is CASSRRDRPEGKLFF. DNA of the CDR3: TGCGCCAGCAGCAGGAGAGACAGGCCCGAGGGAAAACTGTTTTTT.

The chain employs TRBV11-1 and TRBJ2-3; TRBD2 might be the D (6 bases). CDR1 SGHAT and CDR2 FQDESV come from the germline V gene (reference sequence). The V and J ends lost 8 bases and 0 bases respectively, with 9 bases between them. The CDR3 covers 13 residues. This CDR3 is CASGGMSTDTQYF. CDR3 in DNA: TGTGCCAGCGGGGGGATGAGCACAGATACGCAGTATTTT.

The V and J genes are TRBV20-1 and TRBJ1-2; tentative D call: TRBD1 (5 bases). V was pared by 2 bases and J by 3 bases, with 10 bases between. The germline V gene encodes CDR1 DFQATT and CDR2 SNEGSKA (reference sequence). The CDR3 contains 13 residues. The CDR3 DNA reads TGCAGTGCTAGAAGCGGGGGGTACTATGGCTACACCTTC. Translation: CSARSGGYYGYTF.

Here the CDR3 reads CASSDGRNSYEQYF. The CDR3 coding sequence is TGTGCCAGCAGTGACGGGCGGAACTCCTACGAGCAGTACTTC. V is TRBV6-1 and J is TRBJ2-7, with unresolved D. Germline lookup yields CDR1 MNHNS and CDR2 SASEGT. Trimming pared 3 bases from V and 0 bases from J, leaving 9 bases between. The CDR3 runs to 14 residues.

This chain uses TRBV3-1 with TRBJ2-1; perhaps TRBD1 as D (6 bases). V was shortened by 5 bases and J by 5 bases, with 16 bases between the two germline ends. The CDR3 consists of 15 residues. The germline CDR1 and CDR2 sequences are LGHDT and YNNKEL (reference sequence). The CDR3 DNA reads as TGTGCCAGCAGCAAGGACAGTTTGGCGGACAATGAGCAGTTCTTC. Protein product: CASSKDSLADNEQFF.

In this sample, this clonotype turned up a few times. The chain is built from TRBV29-1 and TRBJ1-5; D gene ambiguous. V lost 6 bases, J lost 3 bases, and 12 bases lay in between. The CDR3 totals 13 residues. Germline-derived CDR1 and CDR2 are SQVTM and ANQGSEA. This CDR3 is CSVSGRNNQPQHF. The CDR3 coding sequence is TGCAGCGTGAGCGGTAGAAACAATCAGCCCCAGCATTTT.

The chain couples TRBV4-3 to TRBJ1-6, with TRBD1 as a possible D gene (5 bases). The germline CDR1 and CDR2 sequences are LGHNA and YSLEER. Deletions cut 1 base from V and 2 bases from J, with 9 bases between. The CDR3 is 16 amino acids. The CDR3 reads CASSQGGLAYNSPLHF. The CDR3, as DNA: TGCGCCAGCAGCCAAGGGGGGTTGGCCTATAATTCACCCCTCCACTTT.

A few counts support this clonotype. V and J are TRBV12-3 or TRBV12-4 and TRBJ2-7; D unresolved. The length of the CDR3 is 12 residues. Trimming left V 3 bases short and J 5 bases short, with 8 bases between. CDR3 nucleotide sequence: TGTGCCAGCAGTTTTAGGTTAGACGAGCAGTACTTC. Protein: CASSFRLDEQYF.

This clonotype was recorded a few times. The genes are TRBV3-1 and TRBJ1-2, with 7 bases lining up with TRBD1. Germline assignment: CDR1 LGHDT and CDR2 YNNKEL (reference sequence). The CDR3 contains 13 residues. The trim removed 4 bases at V and 6 bases at J, leaving 5 bases unmatched. This chain's CDR3 is CASSPTGSNGYTF. CDR3 coding DNA: TGTGCCAGCAGCCCGACAGGGTCGAATGGCTACACCTTC. Using reference TRBV3-1 and TRBJ1-2 for the parts outside the CDR3, the full variable domain is DTAVSQTPKYLVTQMGNDKSIKCEQNLGHDTMYWYKQDSKKFLKIMFSYNNKELIINETVPNRFSPKSPDKAHLNLHINSLELGDSAVYFCASSPTGSNGYTFGSGTRLTVV.

The chain links TRBV24-1 to TRBJ2-1; the D is unclear. From germline, CDR1 is KGHDR and CDR2 SFDVKD. The germline V and J ends were trimmed by 5 bases and 3 bases, with 7 bases remaining between them. CDR3 length equals 13 residues. CDR3 protein: CATSGQVYNEQFF. The DNA for the CDR3 is TGTGCCACCAGTGGCCAGGTCTACAATGAGCAGTTCTTC.

The J gene is TRBJ1-2, the V gene TRBV28; TRBD1 aligns across 7 bases. With V trimmed by 5 bases and J by 5 bases, 20 bases remained unmatched. Germline values: CDR1 MDHEN, CDR2 SYDVKM. CDR3 length equals 18 residues. Written as DNA, the CDR3 is TGTGCCAGCAGTGGATACAGGGGTCCTGCCTTCATACCTTATGGCTACACCTTC. It codes for CASSGYRGPAFIPYGYTF.

The rearrangement uses TRBV20-1 and TRBJ1-6; D uncertain. The germline V and J ends were trimmed by 5 bases and 3 bases, with 8 bases remaining between them. This CDR3 region has 13 residues. Per germline, CDR1 DFQATT and CDR2 SNEGSKA (reference sequence). The CDR3 nucleotides read TGCAGTGCTGGGCCCCTCTATAATTCACCCCTCCACTTT. This translates into CSAGPLYNSPLHF.

The chain employs TRBV9 and TRBJ1-1, with TRBD1 matching over 7 bases. With V trimmed by 4 bases and J by 0 bases, 9 bases remained unmatched. Germline V gene lookup returns CDR1 SGDLS and CDR2 YYNGEE. The CDR3 runs 16 residues. CDR3 coding DNA: TGTGCCAGCAGCATACAGGGGTTCGGAATGAACACTGAAGCTTTCTTT. As protein: CASSIQGFGMNTEAFF.

The CDR3 nucleotides are TGTGCCAGCAGCACCCACCCGGCTAGCGGGGGGTACGCCAAAAACATTCAGTACTTC. Its translation: CASSTHPASGGYAKNIQYF. The chain carries TRBV4-2 and TRBJ2-4; TRBD2 matches at 11 bases. Germline CDR1 reads LGHNA; CDR2 reads YNFKEQ. CDR3 size: 19 residues. V lost 5 bases and J lost 1; bases outside the gene matches: 13.

This clonotype was picked up one time. V is TRBV15 and J is TRBJ2-3; 9 nucleotides match TRBD1. Germline CDR1 LNHNV, CDR2 YYDKDF (reference sequence). J was trimmed by 3 bases and V by 0 bases; bases with no gene match: 1. The CDR3 has 15 residues. Here the CDR3 reads CATSRDGTGTDTQYF. CDR3 coding DNA: TGTGCCACCAGCAGAGATGGGACAGGGACAGATACGCAGTATTTT.